This T cell receptor (beta chain) was captured by sequencing in a study of Ad26.COV2.S vaccination and SARS-CoV-2 variants. About the research overall: In the study, Ad26.COV2.S was injected intramuscularly once, or twice 56 days apart.

V was trimmed by 0 bases and J by 10 bases, leaving 12 bases between them. Germline V gene sequence: CDR1 MNHEY, CDR2 SVGAGI. This CDR3 is 14 amino acids long. The table came from immunoSEQ multiplex PCR; TCRdb's copy has only in-frame clones and leaves some out. The sample has 400,000 to 450,000 clones; about 92% are singletons. Treatment of the sample: roughly 19 received Ad26.COV2.S at low or high dose, single or two shots; roughly five received placebo; per-sample allocation not given. Material that was analyzed had been drawn on day 63 after the first vaccine or placebo injection. Expressing Wuhan-strain SARS-CoV-2 spike, an Ad26 vector served as the vaccine.

The source is a person between 18 and 65 years old who received the Ad26.COV2.S COVID-19 vaccine or a placebo. This sequence joins TRBV6-5 and TRBJ1-4; no definite D call. This sample comprised peripheral blood, obtained in a trial of Ad26.COV2.S vaccine versus placebo. As DNA, the CDR3 is TGTGCCAGCAGTTACTCGAACGACGGCCGAAAACTGTTTTTT. Encoded protein: CASSYSNDGRKLFF.